This T cell receptor (beta chain) was captured in a study of human T cells and chemical hapten exposure. Study-wide background: Sensitization involved placing 2% DPC onto a roughly 2 cm by roughly 2 cm region of upper inner arm skin.

Study-wide results and limits: Against controls, expanded TCRs gave rise to significantly more large CDR3 similarity clusters. As patch test score rose, PT1 expanded TCR counts tended to rise as well.

As regards this clonotype: Antigen specificity is unknown.

Time point in this sample: patch test 3, about 24 weeks after DPC sensitization. Treatment given: therapeutic diphenylcyclopropenone sensitization with weekly scalp DPC. Each CDR3 protein is one row after TCRdb ran MiXCR on the RACE reads. The sample shows tens of thousands of distinct CDR3 sequences, 9.5% to 15% of them seen only once. Germline CDR1 and CDR2: SEHNR and FQNEAQ (reference sequence). Trimming cost V 3 bases and J 3 bases, with 9 bases left between them. The CDR3 runs to 13 residues. The sequencing used whole blood, collected in connection with sensitization to the hapten diphenylcyclopropenone (DPC). This chain links TRBV7-9 with TRBJ2-7; weak D call: TRBD1 (6 bases). The source is a young man with alopecia areata. Some clones in this sample may be carry-over from other donors' samples. The CDR3 DNA reads TGTGCCAGCAGCTTGGACAGCCGCTACGAGCAGTACTTC. It encodes CASSLDSRYEQYF.